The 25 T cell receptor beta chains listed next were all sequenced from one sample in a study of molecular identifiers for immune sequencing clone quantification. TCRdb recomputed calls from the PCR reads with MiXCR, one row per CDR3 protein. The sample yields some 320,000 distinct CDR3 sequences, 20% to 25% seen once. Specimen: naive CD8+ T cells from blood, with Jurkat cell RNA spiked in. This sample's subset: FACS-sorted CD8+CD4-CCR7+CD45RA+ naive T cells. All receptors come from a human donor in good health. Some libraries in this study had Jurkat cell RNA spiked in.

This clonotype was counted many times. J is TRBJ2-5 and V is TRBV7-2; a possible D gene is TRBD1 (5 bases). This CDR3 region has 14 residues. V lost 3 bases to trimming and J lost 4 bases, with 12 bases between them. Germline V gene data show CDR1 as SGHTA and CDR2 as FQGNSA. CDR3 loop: CASSFIGARETQYF. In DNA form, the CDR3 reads TGTGCCAGCAGCTTCATAGGGGCTAGAGAGACCCAGTACTTC.

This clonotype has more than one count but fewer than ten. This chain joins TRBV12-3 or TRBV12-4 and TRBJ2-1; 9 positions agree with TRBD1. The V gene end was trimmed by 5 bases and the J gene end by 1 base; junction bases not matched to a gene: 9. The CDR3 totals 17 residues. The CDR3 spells CASSVVLQGASYNEQFF. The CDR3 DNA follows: TGTGCCAGCAGTGTAGTTTTACAGGGGGCATCCTACAATGAGCAGTTCTTC.

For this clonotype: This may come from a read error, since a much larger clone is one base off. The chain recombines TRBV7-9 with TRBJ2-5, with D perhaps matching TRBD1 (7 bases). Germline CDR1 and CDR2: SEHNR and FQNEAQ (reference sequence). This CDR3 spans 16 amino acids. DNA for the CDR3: TGTGCCAGCAGCCCTTATCCAGGGGGGACCCAAGAGGCCCAGTACTTC. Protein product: CASSPYPGGTQEAQYF.

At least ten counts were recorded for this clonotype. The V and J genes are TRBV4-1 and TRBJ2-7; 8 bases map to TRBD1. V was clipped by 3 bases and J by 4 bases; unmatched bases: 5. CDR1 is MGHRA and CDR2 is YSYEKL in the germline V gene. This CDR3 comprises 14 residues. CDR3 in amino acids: CASSQGTGWYEQYF. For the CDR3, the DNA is TGCGCCAGCAGCCAGGGGACAGGTTGGTACGAGCAGTACTTC.

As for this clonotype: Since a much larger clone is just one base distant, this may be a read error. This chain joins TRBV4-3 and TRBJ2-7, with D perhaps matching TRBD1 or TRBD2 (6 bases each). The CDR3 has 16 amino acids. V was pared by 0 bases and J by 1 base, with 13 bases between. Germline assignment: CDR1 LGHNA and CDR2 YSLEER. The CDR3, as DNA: TGCGCCAGCAGCCAAGAGCCCGGCGGGACATCCTACGAGCAGTACTTC. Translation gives CASSQEPGGTSYEQYF.

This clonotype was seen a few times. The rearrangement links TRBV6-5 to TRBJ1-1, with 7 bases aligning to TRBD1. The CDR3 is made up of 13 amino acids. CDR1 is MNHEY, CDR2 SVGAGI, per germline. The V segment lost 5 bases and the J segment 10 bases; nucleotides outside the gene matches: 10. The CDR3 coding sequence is TGTGCCAGCAGTCACCTGGGACAGTCAGGAGCTTTCTTT. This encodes CASSHLGQSGAFF.

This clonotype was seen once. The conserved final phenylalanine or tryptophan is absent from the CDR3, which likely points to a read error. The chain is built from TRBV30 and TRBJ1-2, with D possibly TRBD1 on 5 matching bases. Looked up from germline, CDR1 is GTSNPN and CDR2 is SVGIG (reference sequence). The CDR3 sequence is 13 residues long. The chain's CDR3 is CAWRRDGSYSYTL. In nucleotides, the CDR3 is TGTGCCTGGAGGAGGGACGGGAGCTATAGCTACACCCTC.

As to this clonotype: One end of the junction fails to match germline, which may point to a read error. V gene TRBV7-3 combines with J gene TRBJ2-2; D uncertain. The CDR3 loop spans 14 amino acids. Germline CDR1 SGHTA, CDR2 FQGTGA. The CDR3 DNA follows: TGTACCAGCAGCTTAGGGACGAACACCGGGGAGCTGTTTTTT. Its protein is CTSSLGTNTGELFF.

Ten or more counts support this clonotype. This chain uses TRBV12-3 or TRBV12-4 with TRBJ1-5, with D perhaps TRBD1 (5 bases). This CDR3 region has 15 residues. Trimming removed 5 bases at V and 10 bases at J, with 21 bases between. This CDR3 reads CASSLTLGGGDPQHF. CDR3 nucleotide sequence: TGTGCCAGCAGTCTTACCTTGGGGGGAGGGGATCCCCAGCATTTT.

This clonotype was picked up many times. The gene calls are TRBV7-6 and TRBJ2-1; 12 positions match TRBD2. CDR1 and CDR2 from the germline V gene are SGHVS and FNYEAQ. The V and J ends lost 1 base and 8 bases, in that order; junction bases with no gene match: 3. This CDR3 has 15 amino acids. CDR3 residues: CASSLVPSGRDEQFF. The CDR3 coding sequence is TGTGCCAGCAGCTTAGTGCCTAGCGGGAGGGATGAGCAGTTCTTC.

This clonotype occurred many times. The DNA for the CDR3 is TGTGCCAGCAGCTTAGCGGAGGGCCGAACTTACGAGCAGTACTTC. Translation: CASSLAEGRTYEQYF. The chain employs TRBV7-9 and TRBJ2-7; D is perhaps TRBD2 (6 bases). Trimming removed 0 bases at V and 4 bases at J, with 13 bases between. The CDR3 spans 15 residues. Germline V gives CDR1 SEHNR, CDR2 FQNEAQ (reference sequence). The full variable domain, rest sourced from reference TRBV7-9 and TRBJ2-7, is DTGVSQNPRHKITKRGQNVTFRCDPISEHNRLYWYRQTLGQGPEFLTYFQNEAQLEKSRLLSDRFSAERPKGSFSTLEIQRTEQGDSAMYLCASSLAEGRTYEQYFGPGTRLTVT.

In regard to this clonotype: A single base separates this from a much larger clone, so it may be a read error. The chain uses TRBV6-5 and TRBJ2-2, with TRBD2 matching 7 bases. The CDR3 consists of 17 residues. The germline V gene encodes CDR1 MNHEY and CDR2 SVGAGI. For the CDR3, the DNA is TGTGCCAGCAGTTACTCTGGTCTAGCGGAGAACGCCGGGGAGCTGTTTTTT. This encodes CASSYSGLAENAGELFF.

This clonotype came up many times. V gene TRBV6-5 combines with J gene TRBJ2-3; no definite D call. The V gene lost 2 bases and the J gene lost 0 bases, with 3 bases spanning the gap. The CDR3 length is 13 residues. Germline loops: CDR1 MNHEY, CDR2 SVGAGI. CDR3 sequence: CASSYASTDTQYF. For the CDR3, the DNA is TGTGCCAGCAGTTACGCCAGCACAGATACGCAGTATTTT.

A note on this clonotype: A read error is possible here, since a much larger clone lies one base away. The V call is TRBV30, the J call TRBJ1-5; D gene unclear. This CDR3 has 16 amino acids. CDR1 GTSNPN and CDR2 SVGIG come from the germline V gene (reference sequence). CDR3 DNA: TGTGTCTGGAGCCCTCAGTTGGGAAGAAGCAATCAGCCCCAGCATTTT. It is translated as CVWSPQLGRSNQPQHF.

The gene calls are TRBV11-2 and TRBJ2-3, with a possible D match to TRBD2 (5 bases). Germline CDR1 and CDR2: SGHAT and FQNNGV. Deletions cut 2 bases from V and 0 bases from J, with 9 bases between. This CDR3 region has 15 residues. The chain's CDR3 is CASSLLTTSTDTQYF. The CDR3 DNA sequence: TGTGCCAGCAGCTTACTGACTACTAGCACAGATACGCAGTATTTT.

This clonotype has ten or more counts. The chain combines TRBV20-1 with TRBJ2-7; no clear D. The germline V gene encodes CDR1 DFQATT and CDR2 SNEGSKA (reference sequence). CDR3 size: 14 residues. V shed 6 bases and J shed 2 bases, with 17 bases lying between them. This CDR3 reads CSAQDPGLPYEQYF. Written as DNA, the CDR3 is TGCAGTGCCCAGGACCCCGGGCTCCCCTACGAGCAGTACTTC.

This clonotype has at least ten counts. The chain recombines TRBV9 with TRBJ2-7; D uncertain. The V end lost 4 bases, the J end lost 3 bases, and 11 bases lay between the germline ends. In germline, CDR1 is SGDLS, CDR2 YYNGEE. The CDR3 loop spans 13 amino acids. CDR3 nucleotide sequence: TGTGCCAGCAGCCCTGGCGGCTTCTACGAGCAGTACTTC. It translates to CASSPGGFYEQYF.

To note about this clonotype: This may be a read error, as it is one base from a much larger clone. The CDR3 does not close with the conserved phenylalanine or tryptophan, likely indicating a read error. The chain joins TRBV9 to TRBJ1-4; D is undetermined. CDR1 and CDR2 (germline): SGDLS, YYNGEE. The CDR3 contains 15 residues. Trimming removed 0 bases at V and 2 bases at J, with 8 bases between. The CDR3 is CASSVDGRTNEKLFL. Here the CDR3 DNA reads TGTGCCAGCAGCGTAGACGGCAGGACTAATGAAAAACTGTTTCTT.

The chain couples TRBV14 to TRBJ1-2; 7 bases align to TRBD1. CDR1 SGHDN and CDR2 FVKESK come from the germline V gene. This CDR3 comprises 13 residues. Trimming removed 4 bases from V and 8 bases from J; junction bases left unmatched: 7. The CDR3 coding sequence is TGTGCCAGCAGCCCCGACAGGGCGCGAGGCTACACCTTC. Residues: CASSPDRARGYTF.

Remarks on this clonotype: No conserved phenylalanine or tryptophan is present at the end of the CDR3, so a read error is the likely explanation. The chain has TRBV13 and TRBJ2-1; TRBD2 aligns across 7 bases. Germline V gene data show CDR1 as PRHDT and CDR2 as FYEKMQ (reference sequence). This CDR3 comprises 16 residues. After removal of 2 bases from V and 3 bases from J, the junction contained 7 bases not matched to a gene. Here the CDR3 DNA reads TGTGCCAGCAGCTTACCGCGGGAGAAGCTCTACAATGAGCAGTTCCTC. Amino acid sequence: CASSLPREKLYNEQFL.

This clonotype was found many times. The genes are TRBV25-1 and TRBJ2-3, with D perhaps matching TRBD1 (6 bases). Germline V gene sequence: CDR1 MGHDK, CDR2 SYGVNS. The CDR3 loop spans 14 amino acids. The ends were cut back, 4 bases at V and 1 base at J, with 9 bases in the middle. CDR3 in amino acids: CASSVWTGTDTQYF. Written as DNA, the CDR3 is TGTGCCAGCAGTGTATGGACAGGCACAGATACGCAGTATTTT.

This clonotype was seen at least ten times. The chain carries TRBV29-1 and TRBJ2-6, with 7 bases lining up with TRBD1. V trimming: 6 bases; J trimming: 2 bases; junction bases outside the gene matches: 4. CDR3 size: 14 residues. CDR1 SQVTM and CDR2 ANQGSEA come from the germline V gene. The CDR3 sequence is CSVPTGAGANVLTF. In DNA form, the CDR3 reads TGCAGCGTACCAACAGGGGCTGGGGCCAACGTCCTGACTTTC.

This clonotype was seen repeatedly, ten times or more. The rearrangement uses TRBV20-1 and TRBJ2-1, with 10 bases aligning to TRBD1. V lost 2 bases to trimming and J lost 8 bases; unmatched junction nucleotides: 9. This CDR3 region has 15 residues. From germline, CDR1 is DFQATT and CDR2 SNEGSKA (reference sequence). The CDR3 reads CSARKLTGQGDEQFF. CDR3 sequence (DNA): TGCAGTGCTAGAAAATTGACTGGACAGGGGGATGAGCAGTTCTTC.

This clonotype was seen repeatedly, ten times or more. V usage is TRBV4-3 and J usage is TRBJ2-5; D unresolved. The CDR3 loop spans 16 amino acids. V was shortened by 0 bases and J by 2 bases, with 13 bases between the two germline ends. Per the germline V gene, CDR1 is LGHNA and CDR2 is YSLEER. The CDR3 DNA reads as TGCGCCAGCAGCCAAGAGACGACAAGACCTCAAGAGACCCAGTACTTC. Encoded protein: CASSQETTRPQETQYF.

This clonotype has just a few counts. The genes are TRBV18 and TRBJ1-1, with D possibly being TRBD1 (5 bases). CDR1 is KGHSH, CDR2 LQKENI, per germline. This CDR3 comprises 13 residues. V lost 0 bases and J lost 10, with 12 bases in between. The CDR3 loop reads CASSPPDNLAAFF. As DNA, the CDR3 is TGTGCCAGCTCACCACCGGACAATCTTGCAGCTTTCTTT.